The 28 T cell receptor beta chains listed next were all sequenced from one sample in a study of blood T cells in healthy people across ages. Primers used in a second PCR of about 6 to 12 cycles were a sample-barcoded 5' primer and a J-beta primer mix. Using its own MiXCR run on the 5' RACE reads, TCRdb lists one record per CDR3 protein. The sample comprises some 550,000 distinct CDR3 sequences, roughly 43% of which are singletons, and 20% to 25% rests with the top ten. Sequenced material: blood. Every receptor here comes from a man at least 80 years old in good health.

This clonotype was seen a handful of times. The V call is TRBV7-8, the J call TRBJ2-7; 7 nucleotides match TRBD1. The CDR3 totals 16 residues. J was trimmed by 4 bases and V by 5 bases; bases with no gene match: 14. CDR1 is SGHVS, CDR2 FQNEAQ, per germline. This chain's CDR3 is CASSREGQSVSYEQYF. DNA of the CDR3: TGTGCCAGCAGCCGAGAGGGACAGTCAGTTTCTTACGAGCAGTACTTC.

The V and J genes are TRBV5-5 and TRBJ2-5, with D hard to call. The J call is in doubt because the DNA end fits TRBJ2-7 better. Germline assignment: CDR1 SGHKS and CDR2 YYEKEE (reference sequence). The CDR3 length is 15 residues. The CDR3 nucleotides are TGTGCCAGCAGCTTGGGTCCCAGGACCCCTTACGAGCAGTACTTC. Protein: CASSLGPRTPYEQYF.

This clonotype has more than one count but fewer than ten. The CDR3 reads CSVGNDYEQYF. CDR3 bases: TGCAGCGTGGGGAATGACTACGAGCAGTACTTC. V gene TRBV29-1 combines with J gene TRBJ2-7; D remains ambiguous. The V end was cut by 6 bases, the J end by 3 bases, with 9 bases between. Germline loops: CDR1 SQVTM, CDR2 ANQGSEA. The CDR3 is 11 residues long.

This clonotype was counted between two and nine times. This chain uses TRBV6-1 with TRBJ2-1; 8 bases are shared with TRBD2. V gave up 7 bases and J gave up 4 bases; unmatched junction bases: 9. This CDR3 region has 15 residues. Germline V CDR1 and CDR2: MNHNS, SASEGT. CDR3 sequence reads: CASMEGREVYNEQFF. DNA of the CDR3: TGTGCCAGCATGGAGGGGCGGGAGGTGTACAATGAGCAGTTCTTC.

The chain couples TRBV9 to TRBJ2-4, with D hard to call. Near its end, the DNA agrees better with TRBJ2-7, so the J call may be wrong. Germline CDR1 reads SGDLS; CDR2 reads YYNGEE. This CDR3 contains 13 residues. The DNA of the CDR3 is TGTGCCAGCAGCGGAGGAGAGAGCTACGAGCAGTACTTC. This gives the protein CASSGGESYEQYF.

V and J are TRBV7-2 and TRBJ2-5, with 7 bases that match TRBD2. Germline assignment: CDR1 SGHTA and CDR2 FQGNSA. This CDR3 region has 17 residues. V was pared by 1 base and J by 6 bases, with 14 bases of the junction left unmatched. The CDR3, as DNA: TGTGCCAGCAGCTTAGTGGGGCGGGGGTACGGCGGGCAGACCCAGTACTTC. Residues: CASSLVGRGYGGQTQYF. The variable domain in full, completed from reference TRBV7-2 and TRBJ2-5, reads GAGVSQSPSNKVTEKGKDVELRCDPISGHTALYWYRQSLGQGLEFLIYFQGNSAPDKSGLPSDRFSAERTGGSVSTLTIQRTQQEDSAVYLCASSLVGRGYGGQTQYFGPGTRLLVL.

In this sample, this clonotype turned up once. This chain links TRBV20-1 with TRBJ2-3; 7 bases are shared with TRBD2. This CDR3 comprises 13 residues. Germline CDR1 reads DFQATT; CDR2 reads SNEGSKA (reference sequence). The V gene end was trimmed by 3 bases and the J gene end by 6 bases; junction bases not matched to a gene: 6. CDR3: CSARASGMDTQYF. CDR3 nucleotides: TGCAGTGCTAGGGCTAGCGGAATGGATACGCAGTATTTT.

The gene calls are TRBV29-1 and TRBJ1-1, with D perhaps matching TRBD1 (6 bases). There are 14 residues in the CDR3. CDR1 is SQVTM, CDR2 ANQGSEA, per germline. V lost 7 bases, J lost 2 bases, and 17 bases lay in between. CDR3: CSATMTGGNTEAFF. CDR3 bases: TGCAGCGCCACCATGACAGGCGGCAACACTGAAGCTTTCTTT.

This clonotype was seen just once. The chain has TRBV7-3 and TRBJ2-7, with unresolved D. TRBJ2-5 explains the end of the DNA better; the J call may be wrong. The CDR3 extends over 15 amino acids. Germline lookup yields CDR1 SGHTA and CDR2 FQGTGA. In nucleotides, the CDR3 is TGTGCCAGCAGCCCTTCCCCGGGTAGACAAGAGACCCAGTACTTC. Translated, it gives CASSPSPGRQETQYF.

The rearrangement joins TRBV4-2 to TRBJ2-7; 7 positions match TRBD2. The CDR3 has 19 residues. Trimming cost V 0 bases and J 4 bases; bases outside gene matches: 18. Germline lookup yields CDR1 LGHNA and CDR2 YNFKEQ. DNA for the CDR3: TGTGCCAGCAGCCAAGAGTTGGAGGGTAGGACTAGAGTCGGATACGAGCAGTACTTC. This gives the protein CASSQELEGRTRVGYEQYF.

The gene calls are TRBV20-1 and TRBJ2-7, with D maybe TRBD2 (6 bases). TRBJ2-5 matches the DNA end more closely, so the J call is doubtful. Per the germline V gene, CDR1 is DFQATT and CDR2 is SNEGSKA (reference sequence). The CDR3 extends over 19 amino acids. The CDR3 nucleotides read TGCAGTGCTGAGACGGGGCTAGCGAGCGGAGGATGGGGAAAAGAGACCCAGTACTTC. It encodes CSAETGLASGGWGKETQYF.

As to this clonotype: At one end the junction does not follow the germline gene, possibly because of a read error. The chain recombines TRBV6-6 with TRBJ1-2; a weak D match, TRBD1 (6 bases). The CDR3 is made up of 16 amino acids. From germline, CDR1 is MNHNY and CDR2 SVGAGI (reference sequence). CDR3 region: CASRPDPTGSIYGHTF. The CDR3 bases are TGTGCCAGCAGACCTGATCCGACAGGATCGATCTATGGCCACACCTTC.

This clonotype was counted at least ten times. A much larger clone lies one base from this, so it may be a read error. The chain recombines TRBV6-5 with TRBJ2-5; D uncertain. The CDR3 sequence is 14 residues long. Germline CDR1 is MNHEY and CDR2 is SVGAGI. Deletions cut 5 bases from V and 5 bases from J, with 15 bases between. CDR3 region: CASSDGRLMETQYF. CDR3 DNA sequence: TGTGCCAGCAGTGACGGACGACTTATGGAGACCCAGTACTTC.

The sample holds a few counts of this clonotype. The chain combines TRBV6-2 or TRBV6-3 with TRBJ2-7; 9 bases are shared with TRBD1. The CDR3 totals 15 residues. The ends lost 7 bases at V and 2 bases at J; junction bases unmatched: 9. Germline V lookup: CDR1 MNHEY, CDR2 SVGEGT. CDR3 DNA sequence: TGTGCCAGCACGGACAGGGGAGAAGCTACCTACGAGCAGTACTTC. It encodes CASTDRGEATYEQYF.

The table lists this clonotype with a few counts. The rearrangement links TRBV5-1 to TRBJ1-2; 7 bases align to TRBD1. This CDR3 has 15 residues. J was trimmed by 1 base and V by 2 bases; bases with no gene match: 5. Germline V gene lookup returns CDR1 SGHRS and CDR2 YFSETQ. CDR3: CASSFLQGRNYGYTF. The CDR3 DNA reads TGCGCCAGCAGCTTTTTACAGGGGCGTAACTATGGCTACACCTTC.

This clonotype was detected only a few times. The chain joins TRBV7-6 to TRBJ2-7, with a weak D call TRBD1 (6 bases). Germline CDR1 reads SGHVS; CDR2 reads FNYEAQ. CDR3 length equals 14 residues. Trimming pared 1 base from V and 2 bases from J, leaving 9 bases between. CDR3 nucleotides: TGTGCCAGCAGCTTAGTCCAGGGGCCCTACGAGCAGTACTTC. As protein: CASSLVQGPYEQYF. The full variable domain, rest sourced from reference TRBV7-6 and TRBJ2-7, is GAGVSQSPRYKVTKRGQDVALRCDPISGHVSLYWYRQALGQGPEFLTYFNYEAQQDKSGLPNDRFSAERPEGSISTLTIQRTEQRDSAMYRCASSLVQGPYEQYFGPGTRLTVT.

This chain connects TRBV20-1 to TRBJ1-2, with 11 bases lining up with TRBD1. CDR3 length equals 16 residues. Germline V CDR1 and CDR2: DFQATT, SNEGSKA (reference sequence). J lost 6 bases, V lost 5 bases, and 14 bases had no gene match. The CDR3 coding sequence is TGCAGTGCTTTCCGGACAGGGGGCGTCAAGCAGGATGGCTACACCTTC. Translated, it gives CSAFRTGGVKQDGYTF.

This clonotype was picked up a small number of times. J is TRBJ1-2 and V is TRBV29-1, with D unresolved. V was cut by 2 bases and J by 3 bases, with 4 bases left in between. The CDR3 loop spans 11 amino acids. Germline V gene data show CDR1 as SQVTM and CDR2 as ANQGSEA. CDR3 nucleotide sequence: TGCAGCGTTGAACGAGACTATGGCTACACCTTC. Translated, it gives CSVERDYGYTF.

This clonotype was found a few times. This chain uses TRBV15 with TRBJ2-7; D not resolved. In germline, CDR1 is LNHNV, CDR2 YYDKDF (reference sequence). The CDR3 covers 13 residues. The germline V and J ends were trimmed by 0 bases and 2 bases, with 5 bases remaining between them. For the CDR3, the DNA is TGTGCCACCAGCAGAGATGTTCCCTACGAGCAGTACTTC. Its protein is CATSRDVPYEQYF. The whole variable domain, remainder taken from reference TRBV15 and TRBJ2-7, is DAMVIQNPRYQVTQFGKPVTLSCSQTLNHNVMYWYQQKSSQAPKLLFHYYDKDFNNEADTPDNFQSRRPNTSFCFLDIRSPGLGDTAMYLCATSRDVPYEQYFGPGTRLTVT.

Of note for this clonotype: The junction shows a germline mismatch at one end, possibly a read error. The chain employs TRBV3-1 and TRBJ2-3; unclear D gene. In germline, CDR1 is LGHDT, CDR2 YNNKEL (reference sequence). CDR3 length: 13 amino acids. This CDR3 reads CASSFLSTDTRYF. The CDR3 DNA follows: TGTGCCAGCAGCTTCTTAAGCACAGATACGCGGTATTTT.

The CDR3 loop reads CSAGRPRYLNTEAFF. CDR3 nucleotide sequence: TGCAGTGCTGGAAGACCCCGATATTTGAACACTGAAGCTTTCTTT. This rearrangement joins TRBV20-1 to TRBJ1-1; unclear D gene. Germline lookup yields CDR1 DFQATT and CDR2 SNEGSKA (reference sequence). The CDR3 is 15 amino acids. Trimming took off 5 bases at V and 0 bases at J, with 16 bases between the two ends.

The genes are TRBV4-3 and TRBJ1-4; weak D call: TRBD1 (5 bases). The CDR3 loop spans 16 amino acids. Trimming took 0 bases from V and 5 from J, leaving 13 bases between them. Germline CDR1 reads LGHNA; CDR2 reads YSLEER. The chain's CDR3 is CASSQDLTERNEKLFF. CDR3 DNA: TGCGCCAGCAGCCAAGACCTGACAGAGAGAAATGAAAAACTGTTTTTT.

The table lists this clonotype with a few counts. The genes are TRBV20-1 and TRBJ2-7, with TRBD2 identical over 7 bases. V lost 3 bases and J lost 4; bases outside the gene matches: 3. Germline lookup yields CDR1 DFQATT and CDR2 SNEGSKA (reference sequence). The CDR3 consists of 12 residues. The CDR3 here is CSARASGYEQYF. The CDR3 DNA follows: TGCAGTGCTAGGGCTAGCGGTTACGAGCAGTACTTC.

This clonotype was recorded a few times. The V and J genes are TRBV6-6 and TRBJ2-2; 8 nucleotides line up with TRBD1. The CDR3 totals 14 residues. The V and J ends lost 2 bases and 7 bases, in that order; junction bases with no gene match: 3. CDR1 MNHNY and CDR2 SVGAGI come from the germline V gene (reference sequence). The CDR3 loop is CASSYATGVGELFF. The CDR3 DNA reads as TGTGCCAGCAGTTACGCGACAGGGGTCGGGGAGCTGTTTTTT.

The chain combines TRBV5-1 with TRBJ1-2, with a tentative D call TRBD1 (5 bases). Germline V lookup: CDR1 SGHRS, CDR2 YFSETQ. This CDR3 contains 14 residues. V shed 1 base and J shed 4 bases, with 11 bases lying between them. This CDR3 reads CASSLTGEPYGYTF. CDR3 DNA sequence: TGCGCCAGCAGCTTGACAGGCGAACCCTATGGCTACACCTTC.

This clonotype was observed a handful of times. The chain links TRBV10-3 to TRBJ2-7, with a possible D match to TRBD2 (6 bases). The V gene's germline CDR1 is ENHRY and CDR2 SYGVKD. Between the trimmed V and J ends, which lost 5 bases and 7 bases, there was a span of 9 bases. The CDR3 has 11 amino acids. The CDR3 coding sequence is TGTGCCATCAGTCCTGGGAGGGAGCAGTACTTC. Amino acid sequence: CAISPGREQYF.

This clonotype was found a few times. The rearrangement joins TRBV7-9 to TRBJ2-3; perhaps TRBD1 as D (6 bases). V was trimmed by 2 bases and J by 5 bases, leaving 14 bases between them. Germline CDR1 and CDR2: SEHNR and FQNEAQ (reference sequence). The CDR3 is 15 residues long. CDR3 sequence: CASSLWAGEGDTQYF. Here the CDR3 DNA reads TGTGCCAGCAGCTTATGGGCAGGGGAAGGAGATACGCAGTATTTT.

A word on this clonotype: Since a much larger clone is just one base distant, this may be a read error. CDR3 nucleotide sequence: TGTGCCAGCAGCCTAGACAGGGATAGAACTGAAGTTTTCTTT. Encoded protein: CASSLDRDRTEVFF. The rearrangement joins TRBV6-5 to TRBJ1-1, with 7 bases fitting TRBD1. Per the germline V gene, CDR1 is MNHEY and CDR2 is SVGAGI. CDR3 length: 14 residues.